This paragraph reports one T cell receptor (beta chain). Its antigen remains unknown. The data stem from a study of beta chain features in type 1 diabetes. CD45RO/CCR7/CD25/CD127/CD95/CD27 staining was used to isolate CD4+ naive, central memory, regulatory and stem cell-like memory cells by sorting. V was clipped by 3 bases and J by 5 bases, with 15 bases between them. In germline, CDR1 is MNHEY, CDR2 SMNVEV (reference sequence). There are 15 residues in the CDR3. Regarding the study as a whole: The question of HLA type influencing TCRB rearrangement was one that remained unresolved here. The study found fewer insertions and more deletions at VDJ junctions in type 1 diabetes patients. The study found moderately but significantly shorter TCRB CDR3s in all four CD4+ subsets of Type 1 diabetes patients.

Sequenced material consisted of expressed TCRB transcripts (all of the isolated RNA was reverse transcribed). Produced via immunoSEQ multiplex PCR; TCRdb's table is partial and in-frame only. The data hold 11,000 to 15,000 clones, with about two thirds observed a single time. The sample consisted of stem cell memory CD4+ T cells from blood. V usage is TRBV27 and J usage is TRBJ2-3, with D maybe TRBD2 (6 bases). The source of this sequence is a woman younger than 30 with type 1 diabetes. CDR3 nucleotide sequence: TGTGCCAGCAGTTTCAATCGGGGAGGAGGAGATACGCAGTATTTT. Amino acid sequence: CASSFNRGGGDTQYF.